The 15 T cell receptor beta chains listed next were all sequenced from one sample in a study of blood T cell repertoires in COVID-19. Some clones are missing from TCRdb's copy, which holds only in-frame ones; the method was immunoSEQ multiplex PCR. The table shows approximately 99,000 clones, with roughly 84% occurring only once. The sequenced material came from peripheral blood. The receptors stem from a woman aged 55-69 years in a cohort sampled during active or convalescent COVID-19.

The V call is TRBV5-1, the J call TRBJ2-4, with D possibly matching TRBD1 (6 bases). CDR1 SGHRS and CDR2 YFSETQ come from the germline V gene. The CDR3 sequence is 18 residues long. The ends were cut back, 0 bases at V and 2 bases at J, with 18 bases in the middle. CDR3 nucleotide sequence: TGCGCCAGCAGCTTGGAAGGGGGTAGCCTCCCAACCAAAAACATTCAGTACTTC. It yields the protein CASSLEGGSLPTKNIQYF. Together with reference TRBV5-1 and TRBJ2-4, the CDR3 gives the full variable domain: KAGVTQTPRYLIKTRGQQVTLSCSPISGHRSVSWYQQTPGQGLQFLFEYFSETQRNKGNFPGRFSGRQFSNSRSEMNVSTLELGDSALYLCASSLEGGSLPTKNIQYFGAGTRLSVL.

The chain combines TRBV5-6 with TRBJ1-2; TRBD1 might be the D (5 bases). In germline, CDR1 is SGHDT, CDR2 YYEEEE. The CDR3 totals 12 residues. Trimming removed 4 bases from V and 8 bases from J, with 12 bases in between. The CDR3 region has the DNA TGTGCCAGCAGCCTCCAGGGTTTAGGCTACACCTTC. It translates to CASSLQGLGYTF.

The chain carries TRBV7-6 and TRBJ2-1, with a possible D match to TRBD2 (5 bases). Germline V gene sequence: CDR1 SGHVS, CDR2 FNYEAQ. This CDR3 contains 15 residues. V was clipped by 7 bases and J by 7 bases, with 20 bases between them. The CDR3 here is CASTLIRTPENEQFF. The CDR3 DNA is TGTGCCAGCACCCTCATAAGGACTCCGGAGAATGAGCAGTTCTTC.

This clone was detected once. This sequence joins TRBV5-4 and TRBJ2-1; 14 bases are shared with TRBD2. Germline CDR1 is SGHNT and CDR2 is YYREEE (reference sequence). The CDR3 sequence is 17 residues long. V lost 4 bases and J lost 9; bases outside the gene matches: 12. The chain's CDR3 is CASSLGTSGSGSGEQFF. The CDR3, as DNA: TGTGCCAGCAGCCTAGGGACTAGCGGGAGTGGGTCTGGTGAGCAGTTCTTC.

This clone has a single count. The rearrangement joins TRBV25-1 to TRBJ1-4; no clear D. The V end was cut by 0 bases, the J end by 6 bases, with 11 bases between. In germline, CDR1 is MGHDK, CDR2 SYGVNS. CDR3 length: 15 amino acids. CDR3 amino acids: CASSEYPWGDEKLFF. For the CDR3, the DNA is TGTGCCAGCAGTGAATACCCCTGGGGAGATGAAAAACTGTTTTTT.

The rearrangement uses TRBV3-1 (or the pseudogene TRBV3-2) and TRBJ1-1; tentatively, D is TRBD1 (6 bases). The germline CDR1 and CDR2 sequences are LGHDT and YNNKEL (reference sequence). The CDR3 spans 12 residues. Trimming stripped 6 bases from V and 6 bases from J, with 11 bases between. The DNA of the CDR3 is TGTGCCAGCAGGGGGGGGGCGGCTGAAGCTTTCTTT. Its translation: CASRGGAAEAFF.

V gene TRBV6-5 combines with J gene TRBJ1-3; D may be TRBD1 (5 bases). Trimming removed 6 bases from V and 2 bases from J, with 14 bases in between. Germline CDR1 MNHEY, CDR2 SVGAGI. CDR3 length: 15 amino acids. CDR3 sequence (DNA): TGTGCCAGCAGGCCCTCGGAGGGGACTGGAAACACCATATATTTT. The encoded protein is CASRPSEGTGNTIYF.

As to this clone: Other DNA sequences in this sample translate to the same CDR3. The chain joins TRBV27 to TRBJ1-2, with 7 bases identical to TRBD1. The CDR3 totals 13 residues. Germline loops: CDR1 MNHEY, CDR2 SMNVEV (reference sequence). The V segment lost 5 bases and the J segment 2 bases; nucleotides outside the gene matches: 2. CDR3 loop: CASSLTGNYGYTF. The CDR3 coding sequence is TGTGCCAGCAGTCTGACAGGGAACTATGGCTACACCTTC.

The chain couples TRBV2 to TRBJ2-7, with TRBD2 identical over 9 bases. Trimming took 2 bases from V and 6 from J; bases not matched to a gene: 5. Per the germline V gene, CDR1 is SNHLY and CDR2 is FYNNEI. The CDR3 spans 14 residues. This chain's CDR3 is CASSERAGGGEQYF. As DNA, the CDR3 is TGTGCCAGCAGTGAAAGAGCGGGAGGAGGCGAGCAGTACTTC.

This clone occurred a few times. The genes are TRBV4-1 and TRBJ1-4; TRBD1 is a possible D gene (5 bases). Trimming stripped 3 bases from V and 8 bases from J, with 16 bases between. The CDR3 is 15 residues long. Germline-derived CDR1 and CDR2 are MGHRA and YSYEKL. The CDR3: CASSQEGQQGEKLFF. The CDR3 DNA follows: TGCGCCAGCAGCCAGGAGGGGCAGCAGGGAGAAAAACTGTTTTTT.

The chain joins TRBV2 to TRBJ2-7; TRBD1 matches 7 bases. The CDR3 extends over 15 amino acids. The junction had 12 bases not matched to a gene; V was cut back by 3 bases and J by 7 bases. Per germline, CDR1 SNHLY and CDR2 FYNNEI. In DNA, the CDR3 is TGTGCCAGCAGTGAGAGCAGAGGGGGCGCGGGTGAGCAGTACTTC. It specifies CASSESRGGAGEQYF.

The V call is TRBV19, the J call TRBJ1-2; 9 positions agree with TRBD1. In germline, CDR1 is LNHDA, CDR2 SQIVND (reference sequence). CDR3 length: 14 amino acids. The junction had 9 bases not matched to a gene; V was cut back by 10 bases and J by 3 bases. The CDR3 reads CATSPGQGDYGYTF. As DNA, the CDR3 is TGTGCCACCTCTCCGGGACAGGGAGACTATGGCTACACCTTC.

The gene calls are TRBV9 and TRBJ2-2; 12 positions match TRBD2. CDR3 length: 18 residues. Germline values: CDR1 SGDLS, CDR2 YYNGEE. Trimming at V came to 2 bases and at J to 7 bases, leaving 12 bases not matched to a gene. The CDR3 is CASSVRRLAGVKGGELFF. Here the CDR3 DNA reads TGTGCCAGCAGCGTGAGGAGACTAGCGGGAGTCAAGGGCGGGGAGCTGTTTTTT.

CDR3 amino acids: CASSRGLGGYTF. In DNA, the CDR3 is TGTGCCAGCAGCAGGGGGCTAGGTGGCTACACCTTC. The chain couples TRBV5-8 to TRBJ1-2; 7 nucleotides agree with TRBD1. V was clipped by 4 bases and J by 7 bases; unmatched bases: 4. The germline gives CDR1 SGHTS, CDR2 YDEGEE. The CDR3 has 12 amino acids.

The chain carries TRBV27 and TRBJ1-5; 7 nucleotides align to TRBD1. The CDR3 loop spans 14 amino acids. V gave up 6 bases and J gave up 5 bases; unmatched junction bases: 7. The germline gives CDR1 MNHEY, CDR2 SMNVEV (reference sequence). CDR3 DNA: TGTGCCAGCAGGCCAGGGACAGCCTATCAGCCCCAGCATTTT. Translating it yields CASRPGTAYQPQHF.